This TCR beta chain stems from a study of blood T cell dynamics during melanoma immunotherapy. Profiled with immunoSEQ multiplex PCR; TCRdb holds only in-frame clones, not every one. The data contain approximately 17,000 clones, 87% of them singletons. Whole-study results and caveats: Whether repertoire-driving clones were melanoma-specific could not be determined. PBMC repertoires of eventual disease-control patients split at W3 into clonality or diversity gains.

Sample time point: week 3, after first cycle of checkpoint inhibitor. At 12 weeks after first infusion, RECIST 1.1 defined response for most patients. A note on this clone: Its matching antigen is unknown.

This CDR3 is 14 amino acids long. In germline, CDR1 is MNHEY, CDR2 SMNVEV (reference sequence). Trimming removed 5 bases at V and 4 bases at J, with 12 bases between. The chain carries TRBV27 and TRBJ1-5; D perhaps matches TRBD1 (5 bases). The sample consisted of blood, taken from a patient treated with checkpoint blockade. The receptor was isolated from a human donor with melanoma. The CDR3 bases are TGTGCCAGCAGTGGGGGGAAAAGGAATCAGCCCCAGCATTTT. The encoded protein is CASSGGKRNQPQHF.